The clone carrying this TCR beta chain was detected many times. What it recognizes is unknown. One end of the junction does not line up with germline, which may come from a read error. These data originate in a study of CD8 T cells in ankylosing spondylitis. Study outcomes and limitations: Fewer than 10 highly homologous variants made up a TCR beta motif that seemed to typify ankylosing spondylitis blood. Disease-linked clones proved CD8+ and comparatively uncommon in peripheral blood. The study looked at matched synovial fluid samples from ankylosing spondylitis patients. Disease-linked clones were reported to be significantly enriched there.

In germline, CDR1 is MGHRA, CDR2 YSYEKL. The CDR3 extends over 15 amino acids. For TCR beta, libraries came from quantitative 5'-RACE with molecular barcodes. TCRdb recomputed calls from the 5' RACE reads with MiXCR, one row per CDR3 protein. This sample has some 100,000 distinct CDR3 sequences; about 8.5% occur once, and the top ten carry 9.9%. This chain joins TRBV4-1 and TRBJ2-7, with TRBD1 matching 10 bases. The TCR comes from a male donor with ankylosing spondylitis or in good health (not recorded which). What was sequenced was blood, either unsorted or a sorted T cell fraction (not recorded which). Here the CDR3 DNA reads TGCGCCAGCAGGCAAGACAGGGGGCTTACCTACGAGCAGTACTTC. Its protein is CASRQDRGLTYEQYF.